The present TCR beta chain was sequenced within a study of shared clonotypes between healthy human individuals. Terminally differentiated effector memory CD45RA+ cells were left out of the naive CD8 fraction, which was CD45RO-negative and positively selected for CCR7. The CDR3 extends over 15 amino acids. CDR1 and CDR2 from the germline V gene are LNHDA and SQIVND (reference sequence). V shed 2 bases and J 4 bases; nucleotides not matched to a gene: 6. Data came from immunoSEQ multiplex PCR; TCRdb stores just in-frame clones and leaves some out. Of approximately 650,000 clones listed, about 95% are singletons.

The rearrangement uses TRBV19 and TRBJ1-1; TRBD1 matches at 8 bases. The source of this sequence is a woman under 40 in good health. Specimen: naive CD8+ T cells sorted from blood. CDR3 DNA: TGTGCCAGTAGTATAAGGACAGGGTTGAGCACTGAAGCTTTCTTT. Translation gives CASSIRTGLSTEAFF.